These 25 T cell receptor beta chains share one sample of origin, sequenced in a study of control samples from healthy donors and cancer patients. Profiled with immunoSEQ multiplex PCR; TCRdb holds only in-frame clones, not every one. Of roughly 160,000 clones listed, 80% to 90% are singletons. What was sequenced was blood. These receptors all stem from a woman in her twenties or thirties in good health.

The CDR3 region has the DNA TGTGCCAGCAGTTTAGACAGGTTCCCTTCAGCTTTCTTT. Translated: CASSLDRFPSAFF. This chain connects TRBV27 to TRBJ1-1; maybe TRBD1 (6 bases). This CDR3 region has 13 residues. Germline CDR1 reads MNHEY; CDR2 reads SMNVEV (reference sequence). Between the trimmed V and J ends, which lost 2 bases and 10 bases, there was a span of 14 bases.

The chain links TRBV6-5 to TRBJ1-1; no firm D call. Germline-derived CDR1 and CDR2 are MNHEY and SVGAGI. Trimming took off 0 bases at V and 1 base at J, with 9 bases between the two ends. This CDR3 is built from 15 residues. The CDR3 here is CASSYSYFGNTEAFF. CDR3 in DNA: TGTGCCAGCAGTTACTCTTATTTTGGGAACACTGAAGCTTTCTTT.

This clone was observed a few times. The chain couples TRBV19 to TRBJ2-6, with 10 bases identical to TRBD1. CDR1 and CDR2 from the germline V gene are LNHDA and SQIVND (reference sequence). With 4 bases clipped from V and 3 bases from J, the junction kept 6 bases outside the gene matches. This CDR3 has 17 amino acids. The CDR3 protein is CASSTKDRGVGANVLTF. DNA of the CDR3: TGTGCCAGTAGTACAAAGGACAGGGGGGTTGGGGCCAACGTCCTGACTTTC.

The V gene is TRBV19, the J gene TRBJ2-1; a weak D match, TRBD1 (5 bases). Per germline, CDR1 LNHDA and CDR2 SQIVND (reference sequence). V lost 4 bases and J lost 4, with 8 bases in between. CDR3 length: 13 amino acids. The CDR3 protein is CASSTRTYNEQFF. The CDR3 bases are TGTGCCAGTAGTACCCGGACATACAATGAGCAGTTCTTC.

The chain couples TRBV11-2 to TRBJ1-1, with D maybe TRBD1 (6 bases). The germline V and J ends were trimmed by 0 bases and 10 bases, with 9 bases remaining between them. CDR3 length: 12 amino acids. Germline V gene sequence: CDR1 SGHAT, CDR2 FQNNGV. The CDR3 loop reads CASSLEAGVAFF. The CDR3 DNA sequence: TGTGCCAGCAGCTTAGAGGCAGGGGTAGCTTTCTTT.

CDR3 protein: CASSQGLEGRHGYTF. CDR3 DNA: TGCGCCAGCAGCCAAGGATTGGAGGGGCGTCATGGCTACACCTTC. The V and J genes are TRBV4-1 and TRBJ1-2; tentative D call: TRBD1 (5 bases). The CDR3 runs to 15 residues. The germline V gene encodes CDR1 MGHRA and CDR2 YSYEKL. V lost 1 base and J 6 bases, leaving 15 bases between the germline ends.

The chain combines TRBV6-5 with TRBJ1-2; D may be TRBD1 (5 bases). The CDR3 has 14 amino acids. Germline CDR1 and CDR2: MNHEY and SVGAGI. The ends were cut back, 8 bases at V and 1 base at J, with 14 bases in the middle. For the CDR3, the DNA is TGTGCCAGCGGAGGGGCCGTTCTTAACTATGGCTACACCTTC. Translating it yields CASGGAVLNYGYTF.

The chain employs TRBV30 and TRBJ1-6; 12 nucleotides align to TRBD1. V gave up 2 bases and J gave up 9 bases; unmatched junction bases: 5. Per germline, CDR1 GTSNPN and CDR2 SVGIG (reference sequence). The CDR3 is made up of 15 amino acids. CDR3 region: CAWSSGGQGASPLHF. The CDR3 nucleotides are TGTGCCTGGAGTAGTGGGGGACAGGGGGCTTCACCCCTCCACTTT.

The V gene is TRBV6-1, the J gene TRBJ2-3, with TRBD2 matching 8 bases. Germline V CDR1 and CDR2: MNHNS, SASEGT. The V gene end was trimmed by 2 bases and the J gene end by 1 base; junction bases not matched to a gene: 5. This CDR3 contains 16 residues. The CDR3: CASSELRGDGTDTQYF. The CDR3 DNA is TGTGCCAGCAGTGAACTGCGGGGGGACGGCACAGATACGCAGTATTTT.

The chain links TRBV7-9 to TRBJ1-2, with D unclear. Trimming cost V 5 bases and J 4 bases, with 11 bases left between them. Germline V gene data show CDR1 as SEHNR and CDR2 as FQNEAQ (reference sequence). This CDR3 is built from 13 residues. The CDR3 DNA is TGTGCCAGCAGCCAAACATGGGTCTATGGCTACACCTTC. Protein product: CASSQTWVYGYTF.

The rearrangement links TRBV2 to TRBJ2-7, with 9 bases fitting TRBD1. Germline V gives CDR1 SNHLY, CDR2 FYNNEI. CDR3 size: 13 residues. V shed 6 bases and J 3 bases; nucleotides not matched to a gene: 3. CDR3 amino acids: CASRGQGNYEQYV. CDR3 DNA: TGTGCCAGCAGGGGACAGGGTAACTACGAGCAGTACGTC.

The J gene is TRBJ1-5, the V gene TRBV10-3; a possible D gene is TRBD1 (5 bases). V dropped 11 bases and J dropped 7 bases, with 18 bases sitting between them. CDR3 length equals 13 residues. The germline gives CDR1 ENHRY, CDR2 SYGVKD. The CDR3 nucleotides are TGTGCCTCAACCCCGACAGCGGGGCAGCCCCAGCATTTT. Translating it yields CASTPTAGQPQHF.

The table lists this clone with a count of one. The chain carries TRBV29-1 and TRBJ2-7; possibly TRBD2 for D (5 bases). The CDR3 has 13 amino acids. V was cut by 6 bases and J by 2 bases, with 14 bases left in between. Germline CDR1 reads SQVTM; CDR2 reads ANQGSEA. The DNA for the CDR3 is TGCAGCGTCCGCCGGGGATTGACCTACGAGCAGTACTTC. It specifies CSVRRGLTYEQYF.

The chain uses TRBV10-1 and TRBJ2-2; D gene unclear. V lost 4 bases and J 0 bases, leaving 12 bases between the germline ends. Germline V CDR1 and CDR2: WNHNN, SYGVQD (reference sequence). This CDR3 has 16 amino acids. This CDR3 is CASSAPKDANTGELFF. The CDR3 DNA follows: TGCGCCAGCAGTGCCCCCAAGGACGCGAACACCGGGGAGCTGTTTTTT.

Points on this clone: The junction and the germline gene differ at one end; a read error may be behind it. The chain employs TRBV6-5 and TRBJ1-5, with 8 bases fitting TRBD1. The germline V gene encodes CDR1 MNHEY and CDR2 SVGAGI. The length of the CDR3 is 12 residues. CDR3 nucleotide sequence: TGTGCCAGCACTCTTATGGGACAGGCCCCGGAATTT. Encoded protein: CASTLMGQAPEF.

Here the CDR3 reads CASRLGQGYSPLHF. As DNA, the CDR3 is TGTGCCAGCAGATTGGGACAGGGGTATTCACCCCTCCACTTT. The V and J genes are TRBV6-5 and TRBJ1-6; TRBD1 matches 10 bases. The V segment lost 6 bases and the J segment 8 bases; nucleotides outside the gene matches: 4. The CDR3 covers 14 residues. From germline, CDR1 is MNHEY and CDR2 SVGAGI.

The chain employs TRBV15 and TRBJ1-1; the match to TRBD1 covers 9 bases. The CDR3 is 16 amino acids. The germline gives CDR1 LNHNV, CDR2 YYDKDF (reference sequence). With V trimmed by 4 bases and J by 1 base, 7 bases remained unmatched. This CDR3 is CATSKTPGQGNTEAFF. The CDR3 DNA follows: TGTGCCACCAGCAAGACCCCGGGACAGGGGAACACTGAAGCTTTCTTT.

The genes are TRBV29-1 and TRBJ1-4, with a tentative D call TRBD1 (5 bases). CDR1 is SQVTM and CDR2 is ANQGSEA in the germline V gene. V lost 6 bases to trimming and J lost 7 bases, with 12 bases between them. The CDR3 has 12 amino acids. CDR3 in DNA: TGCAGCGTCAGGGATATCTCTGAAAAACTGTTTTTT. Encoded protein: CSVRDISEKLFF.

The chain is built from TRBV27 and TRBJ2-7, with TRBD2 identical over 12 bases. V was pared by 4 bases and J by 6 bases, with 7 bases of the junction left unmatched. The CDR3 covers 15 residues. Germline CDR1 is MNHEY and CDR2 is SMNVEV (reference sequence). CDR3 DNA sequence: TGTGCCAGCAGTTCCCTGACTAGCGGGAGAGGCGAGCAGTACTTC. Translating it yields CASSSLTSGRGEQYF.

The sample holds one count of this clone. CDR3 loop: CASRHRGYSNQPQHF. Written as DNA, the CDR3 is TGTGCCAGCAGACACAGGGGATATAGCAATCAGCCCCAGCATTTT. This chain connects TRBV27 to TRBJ1-5, with TRBD1 matching 7 bases. CDR3 length: 15 residues. CDR1 is MNHEY, CDR2 SMNVEV, per germline (reference sequence). Trimming at V came to 6 bases and at J to 0 bases, leaving 5 bases not matched to a gene.

J is TRBJ1-1 and V is TRBV19, with 10 bases lining up with TRBD1. Losses at the gene ends were 5 bases for V and 4 bases for J; bases not matched to a gene: 10. Germline CDR1 reads LNHDA; CDR2 reads SQIVND (reference sequence). The CDR3 is made up of 16 amino acids. CDR3 region: CASSPGTGAVGTEAFF. For the CDR3, the DNA is TGTGCCAGTAGTCCCGGGACAGGGGCGGTCGGCACTGAAGCTTTCTTT. The full variable domain, in which reference TRBV19 and TRBJ1-1 provide the parts outside the CDR3, is DGGITQSPKYLFRKEGQNVTLSCEQNLNHDAMYWYRQDPGQGLRLIYYSQIVNDFQKGDIAEGYSVSREKKESFPLTVTSAQKNPTAFYLCASSPGTGAVGTEAFFGQGTRLTVV.

The gene calls are TRBV7-8 and TRBJ2-5; 10 positions match TRBD2. Looked up from germline, CDR1 is SGHVS and CDR2 is FQNEAQ. This CDR3 has 15 amino acids. The ends lost 5 bases at V and 5 bases at J; junction bases unmatched: 8. CDR3 sequence: CASSRPSGLAETQYF. CDR3 DNA: TGTGCCAGCAGCAGACCATCGGGACTAGCGGAGACCCAGTACTTC. The full variable domain, in which reference TRBV7-8 and TRBJ2-5 provide the parts outside the CDR3, is GAGVSQSPRYKVAKRGQDVALRCDPISGHVSLFWYQQALGQGPEFLTYFQNEAQLDKSGLPSDRFFAERPEGSVSTLKIQRTQQEDSAVYLCASSRPSGLAETQYFGPGTRLLVL.

The chain is built from TRBV15 and TRBJ1-5; D ambiguous. CDR3 length: 12 residues. The V end lost 4 bases, the J end lost 4 bases, and 5 bases lay between the germline ends. Per germline, CDR1 LNHNV and CDR2 YYDKDF (reference sequence). In DNA, the CDR3 is TGTGCCACCAGCAACATTAATCAGCCCCAGCATTTT. Translated, it gives CATSNINQPQHF.

This clone was seen only once. The chain employs TRBV5-1 and TRBJ2-7; TRBD2 agrees at 14 bases. The V gene's germline CDR1 is SGHRS and CDR2 YFSETQ. CDR3 length: 13 amino acids. Trimming cost V 8 bases and J 4 bases; bases outside gene matches: 2. The CDR3 protein is CASRLAGGYEQYF. CDR3 in DNA: TGCGCCAGTAGACTAGCGGGAGGGTACGAGCAGTACTTC.

J is TRBJ2-5 and V is TRBV4-1; D gene unclear. The ends were cut back, 0 bases at V and 7 bases at J, with 9 bases in the middle. Per the germline V gene, CDR1 is MGHRA and CDR2 is YSYEKL. The CDR3 runs to 13 residues. CDR3 sequence (DNA): TGCGCCAGCAGCCAAGACACTCGCGGGACCCAGTACTTC. Amino acid sequence: CASSQDTRGTQYF.